The entry below describes one T cell receptor beta chain. The antigen is not known. The CDR3 is 16 amino acids. Losses at the gene ends were 5 bases for V and 4 bases for J; bases not matched to a gene: 11. Next came a second PCR, run for about 7 to 12 cycles, which used a sample-barcoded 5' primer along with a J-beta primer mix. TCRdb itself ran the 5' RACE reads through MiXCR, one entry per CDR3 protein. The top ten clones hold 20% to 25% of a sample with fewer than 750,000 distinct CDR3 sequences, around 48% of them seen once. The entry originates in a study of blood T cells in healthy people across ages. Study-wide findings and caveats: Roughly linear declines in TCR beta diversity per million T cells occurred with age.

Total RNA extracted from each sample amounted to at least 5 micrograms. Sequenced sample: blood. The source is a man at least 80 years old in good health. The genes are TRBV12-3 or TRBV12-4 and TRBJ2-5, with 9 nucleotides matching TRBD2. The CDR3 bases are TGTGCCAGCAGTGCCCAGTGGCGGGGGGGCCTAGAGACCCAGTACTTC. Protein product: CASSAQWRGGLETQYF.